This TCR beta chain was sequenced in a study of T-cell memory formation after mild COVID-19. Whole-study context: Largely donor-specific TCR clusters were found.

TCRdb called the 5' RACE reads again in MiXCR, with one record for every CDR3 protein. The data show approximately 250,000 distinct CDR3 sequences, roughly 16% seen once. A few counts support this clonotype. Per the germline V gene, CDR1 is MNHNS and CDR2 is SASEGT. There are 18 residues in the CDR3. Trimming cost V 3 bases and J 0 bases; bases outside gene matches: 8. Material: PBMCs or a T cell subset sorted from them (not recorded which). This chain uses TRBV6-1 with TRBJ2-1, with TRBD2 matching 10 bases. The TCR comes from a man aged 18-30 years who had mild COVID-19 (a few samples of this study predate the infection). Cell type and time point are not known. The CDR3 spells CASSESTWTSGSYNEQFF. As DNA, the CDR3 is TGTGCCAGCAGTGAGAGCACCTGGACTAGCGGCTCCTACAATGAGCAGTTCTTC.